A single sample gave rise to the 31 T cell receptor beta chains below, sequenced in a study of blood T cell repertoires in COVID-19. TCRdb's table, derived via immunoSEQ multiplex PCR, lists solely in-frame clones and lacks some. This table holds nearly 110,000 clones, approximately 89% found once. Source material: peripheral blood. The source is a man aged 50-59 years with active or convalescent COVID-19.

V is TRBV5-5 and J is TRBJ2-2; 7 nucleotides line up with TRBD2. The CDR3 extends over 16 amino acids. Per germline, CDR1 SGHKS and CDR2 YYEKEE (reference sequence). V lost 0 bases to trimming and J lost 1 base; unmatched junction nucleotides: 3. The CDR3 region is CASSLVPGGNTGELFF. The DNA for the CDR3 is TGTGCCAGCAGCTTGGTTCCGGGAGGGAACACCGGGGAGCTGTTTTTT.

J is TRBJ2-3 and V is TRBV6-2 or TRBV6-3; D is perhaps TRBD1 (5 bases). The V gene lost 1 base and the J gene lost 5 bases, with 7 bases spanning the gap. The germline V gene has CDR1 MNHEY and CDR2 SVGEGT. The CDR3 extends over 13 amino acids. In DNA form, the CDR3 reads TGTGCCAGCAGTTACTGGGGCCAAGATACGCAGTATTTT. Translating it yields CASSYWGQDTQYF.

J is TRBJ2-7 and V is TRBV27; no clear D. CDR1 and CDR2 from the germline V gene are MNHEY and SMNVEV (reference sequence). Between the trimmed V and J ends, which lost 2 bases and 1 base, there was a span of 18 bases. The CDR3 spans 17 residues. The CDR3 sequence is CASSLGPDGITSYEQYF. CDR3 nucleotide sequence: TGTGCCAGCAGTTTAGGGCCCGACGGCATAACTTCCTACGAGCAGTACTTC.

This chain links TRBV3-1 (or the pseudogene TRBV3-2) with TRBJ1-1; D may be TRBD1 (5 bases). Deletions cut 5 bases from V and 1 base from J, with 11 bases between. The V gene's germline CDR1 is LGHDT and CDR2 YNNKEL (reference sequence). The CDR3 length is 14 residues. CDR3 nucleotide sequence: TGTGCCAGCAGCTCTGGGGGGGGGAACACTGAAGCTTTCTTT. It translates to CASSSGGGNTEAFF.

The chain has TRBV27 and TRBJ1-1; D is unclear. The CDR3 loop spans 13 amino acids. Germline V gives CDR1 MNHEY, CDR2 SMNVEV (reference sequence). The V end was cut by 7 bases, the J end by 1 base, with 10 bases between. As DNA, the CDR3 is TGTGCCAGCAAGACAATAGAGAACACTGAAGCTTTCTTT. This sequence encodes CASKTIENTEAFF.

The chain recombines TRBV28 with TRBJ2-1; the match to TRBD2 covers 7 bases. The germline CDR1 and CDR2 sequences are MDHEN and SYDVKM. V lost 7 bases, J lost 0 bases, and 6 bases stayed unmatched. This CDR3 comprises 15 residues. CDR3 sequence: CASIPSSGSYNEQFF. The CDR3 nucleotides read TGTGCCAGCATCCCTTCTAGCGGCTCCTACAATGAGCAGTTCTTC.

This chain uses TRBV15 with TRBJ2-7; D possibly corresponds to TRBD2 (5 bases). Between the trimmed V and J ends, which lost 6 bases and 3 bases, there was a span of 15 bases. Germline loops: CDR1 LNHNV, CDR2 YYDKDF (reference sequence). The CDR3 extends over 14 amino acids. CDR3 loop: CATRKRTDYYEQYF. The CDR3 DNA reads TGTGCCACCAGAAAGCGAACAGACTACTACGAGCAGTACTTC.

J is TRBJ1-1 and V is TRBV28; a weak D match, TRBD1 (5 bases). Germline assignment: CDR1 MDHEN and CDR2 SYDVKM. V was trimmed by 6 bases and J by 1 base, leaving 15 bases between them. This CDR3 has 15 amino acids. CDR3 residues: CASRVPPGKNTEAFF. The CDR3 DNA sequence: TGTGCCAGCAGGGTCCCCCCAGGGAAGAACACTGAAGCTTTCTTT.

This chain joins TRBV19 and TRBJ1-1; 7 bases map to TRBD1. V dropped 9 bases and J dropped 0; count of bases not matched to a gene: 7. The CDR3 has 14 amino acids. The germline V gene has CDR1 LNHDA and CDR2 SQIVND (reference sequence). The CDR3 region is CASSLGQMNTEAFF. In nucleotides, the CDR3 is TGTGCCAGCAGTCTGGGACAGATGAACACTGAAGCTTTCTTT.

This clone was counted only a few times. The CDR3 DNA reads as TGTGCCAGCCGAGGGGGTACAGATACGCAGTATTTT. Protein product: CASRGGTDTQYF. This sequence joins TRBV19 and TRBJ2-3, with a possible D match to TRBD1 (6 bases). The CDR3 spans 12 residues. Trimming shortened V by 9 bases and J by 3 bases, and 10 bases separated the two germline ends. The V gene's germline CDR1 is LNHDA and CDR2 SQIVND (reference sequence).

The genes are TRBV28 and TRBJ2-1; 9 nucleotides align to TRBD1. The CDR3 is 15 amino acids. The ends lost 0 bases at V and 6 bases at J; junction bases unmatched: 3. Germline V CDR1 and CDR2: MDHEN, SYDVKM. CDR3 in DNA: TGTGCCAGCAGTTTATGGGACAGGGGCCCCAATGAGCAGTTCTTC. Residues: CASSLWDRGPNEQFF.

DNA for the CDR3: TGCGCCAGCAGTGAGTTATCGGGGACAGGGTCTGAAGCTTTCTTT. It yields the protein CASSELSGTGSEAFF. The chain has TRBV10-2 and TRBJ1-1; 9 bases map to TRBD1. The CDR3 is 15 amino acids. Germline trimming cut 1 base from V and 6 bases from J; bases unmatched to any gene: 6. The germline gives CDR1 WSHSY, CDR2 SAAADI.

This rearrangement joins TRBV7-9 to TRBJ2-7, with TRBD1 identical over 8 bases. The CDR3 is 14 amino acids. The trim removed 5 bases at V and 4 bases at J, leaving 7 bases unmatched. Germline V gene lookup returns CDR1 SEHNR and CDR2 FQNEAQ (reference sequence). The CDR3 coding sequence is TGTGCCAGCAGCGTACAGGGGGGCGGGTACGAGCAGTACTTC. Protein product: CASSVQGGGYEQYF.

CDR3 nucleotide sequence: TGTGCCAGCAGTCCCACCACAAGTGAGCAGTTCTTC. Translated: CASSPTTSEQFF. The chain has TRBV6-6 and TRBJ2-1; no clear D gene. From germline, CDR1 is MNHNY and CDR2 SVGAGI (reference sequence). V was clipped by 5 bases and J by 9 bases, with 11 bases between them. CDR3 size: 12 residues.

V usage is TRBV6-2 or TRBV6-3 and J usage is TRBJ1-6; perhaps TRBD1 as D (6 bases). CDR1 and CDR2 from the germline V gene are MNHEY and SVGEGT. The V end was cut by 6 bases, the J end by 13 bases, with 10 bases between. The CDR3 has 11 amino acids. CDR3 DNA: TGTGCCAGCAGCTCTCAGGGGCCCCTCCACTTT. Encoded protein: CASSSQGPLHF.

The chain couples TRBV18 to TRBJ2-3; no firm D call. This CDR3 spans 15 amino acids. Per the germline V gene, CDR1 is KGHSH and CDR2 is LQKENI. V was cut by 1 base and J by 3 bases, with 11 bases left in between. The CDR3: CASSPLLTTTDTQYF. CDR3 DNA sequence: TGTGCCAGCTCACCACTTCTGACAACTACAGATACGCAGTATTTT.

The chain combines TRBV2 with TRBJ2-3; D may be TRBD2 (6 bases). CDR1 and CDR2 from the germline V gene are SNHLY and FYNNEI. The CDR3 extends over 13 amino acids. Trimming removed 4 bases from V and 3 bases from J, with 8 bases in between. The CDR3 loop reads CASSVGGTDTQYF. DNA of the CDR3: TGTGCCAGCAGTGTGGGGGGAACAGATACGCAGTATTTT.

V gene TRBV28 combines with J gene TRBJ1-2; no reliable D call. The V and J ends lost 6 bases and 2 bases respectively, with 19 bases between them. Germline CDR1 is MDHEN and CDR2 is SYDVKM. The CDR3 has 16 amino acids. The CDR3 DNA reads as TGTGCCAGCAGGTTGGCAGGTTTGACACTCAACTATGGCTACACCTTC. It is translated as CASRLAGLTLNYGYTF.

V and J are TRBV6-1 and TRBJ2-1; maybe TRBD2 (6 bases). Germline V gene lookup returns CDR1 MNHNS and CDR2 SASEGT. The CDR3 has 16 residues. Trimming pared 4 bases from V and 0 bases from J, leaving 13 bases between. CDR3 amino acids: CASSVDGGPSYNEQFF. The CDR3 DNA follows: TGTGCCAGCAGTGTAGACGGAGGGCCCTCCTACAATGAGCAGTTCTTC.

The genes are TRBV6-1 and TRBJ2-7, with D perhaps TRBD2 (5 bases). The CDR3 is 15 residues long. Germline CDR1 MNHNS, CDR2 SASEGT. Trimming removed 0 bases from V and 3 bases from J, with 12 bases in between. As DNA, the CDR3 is TGTGCCAGCAGTGAAGCGCTCAGCGGATACTACGAGCAGTACTTC. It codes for CASSEALSGYYEQYF.

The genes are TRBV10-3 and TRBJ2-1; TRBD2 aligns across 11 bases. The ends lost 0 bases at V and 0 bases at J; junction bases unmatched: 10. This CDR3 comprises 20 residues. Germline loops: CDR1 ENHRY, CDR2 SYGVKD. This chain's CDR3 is CAISESLRTSGLSSYNEQFF. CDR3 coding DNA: TGTGCCATCAGTGAGTCGCTCCGGACTAGCGGGCTTAGCTCCTACAATGAGCAGTTCTTC.

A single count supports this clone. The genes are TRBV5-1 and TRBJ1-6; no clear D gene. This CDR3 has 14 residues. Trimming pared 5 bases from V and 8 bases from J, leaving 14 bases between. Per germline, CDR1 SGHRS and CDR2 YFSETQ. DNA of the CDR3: TGCGCCAGCAGGCTCGGGGAGGTGGATTCACCCCTCCACTTT. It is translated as CASRLGEVDSPLHF. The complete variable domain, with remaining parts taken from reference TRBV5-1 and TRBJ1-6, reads KAGVTQTPRYLIKTRGQQVTLSCSPISGHRSVSWYQQTPGQGLQFLFEYFSETQRNKGNFPGRFSGRQFSNSRSEMNVSTLELGDSALYLCASRLGEVDSPLHFGNGTRLTVT.

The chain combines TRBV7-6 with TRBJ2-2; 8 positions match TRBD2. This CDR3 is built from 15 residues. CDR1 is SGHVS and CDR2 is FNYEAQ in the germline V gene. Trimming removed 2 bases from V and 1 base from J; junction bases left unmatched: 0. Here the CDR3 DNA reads TGTGCCAGCAGCTTAACTAGCGGGAACACCGGGGAGCTGTTTTTT. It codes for CASSLTSGNTGELFF.

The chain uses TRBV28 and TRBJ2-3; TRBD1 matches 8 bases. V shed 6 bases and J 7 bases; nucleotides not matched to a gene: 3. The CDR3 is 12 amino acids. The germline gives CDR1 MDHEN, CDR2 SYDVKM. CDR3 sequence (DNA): TGTGCCAGCAGCCGACAGGGGAATACGCAGTATTTT. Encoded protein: CASSRQGNTQYF.

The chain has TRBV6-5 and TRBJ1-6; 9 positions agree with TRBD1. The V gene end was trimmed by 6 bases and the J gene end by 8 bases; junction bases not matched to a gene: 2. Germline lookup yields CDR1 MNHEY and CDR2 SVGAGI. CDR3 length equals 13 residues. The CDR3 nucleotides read TGTGCCAGCAGCGGACAGGGGTATTCACCCCTCCACTTT. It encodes CASSGQGYSPLHF.

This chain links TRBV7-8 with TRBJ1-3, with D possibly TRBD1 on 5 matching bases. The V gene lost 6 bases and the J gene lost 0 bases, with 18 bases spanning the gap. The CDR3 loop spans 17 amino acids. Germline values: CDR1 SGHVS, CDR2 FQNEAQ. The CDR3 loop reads CASRGGRGGSSGNTIYF. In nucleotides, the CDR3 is TGTGCCAGCAGGGGAGGGAGGGGTGGAAGCTCTGGAAACACCATATATTTT.

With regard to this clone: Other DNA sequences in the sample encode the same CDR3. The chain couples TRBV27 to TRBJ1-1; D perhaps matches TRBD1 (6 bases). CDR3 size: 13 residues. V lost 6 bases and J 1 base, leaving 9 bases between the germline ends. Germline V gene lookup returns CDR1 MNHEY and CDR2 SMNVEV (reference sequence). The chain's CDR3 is CASSLGQNTEAFF. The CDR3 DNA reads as TGTGCCAGCAGCTTGGGACAGAACACTGAAGCTTTCTTT.

The CDR3 spells CASSLLGAGGFNEQFF. The CDR3 nucleotides read TGTGCCAGCAGCCTCCTCGGCGCGGGAGGGTTCAATGAGCAGTTCTTC. The chain is built from TRBV7-9 and TRBJ2-1, with 9 bases lining up with TRBD2. This CDR3 contains 16 residues. Germline V gene data show CDR1 as SEHNR and CDR2 as FQNEAQ (reference sequence). J lost 6 bases, V lost 5 bases, and 11 bases had no gene match.

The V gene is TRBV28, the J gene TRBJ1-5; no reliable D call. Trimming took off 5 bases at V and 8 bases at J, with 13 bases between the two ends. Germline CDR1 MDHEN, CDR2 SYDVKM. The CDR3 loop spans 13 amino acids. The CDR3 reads CASSERARKPQHF. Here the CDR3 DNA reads TGTGCCAGCAGTGAGAGGGCCAGGAAGCCCCAGCATTTT.

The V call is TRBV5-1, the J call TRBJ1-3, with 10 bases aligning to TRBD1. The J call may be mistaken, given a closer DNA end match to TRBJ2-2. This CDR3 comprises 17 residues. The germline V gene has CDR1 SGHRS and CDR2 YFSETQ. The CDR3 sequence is CASSLEGTGANTGELFF. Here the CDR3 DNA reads TGCGCCAGCAGCTTGGAAGGGACAGGGGCGAACACCGGGGAGCTGTTTTTT.

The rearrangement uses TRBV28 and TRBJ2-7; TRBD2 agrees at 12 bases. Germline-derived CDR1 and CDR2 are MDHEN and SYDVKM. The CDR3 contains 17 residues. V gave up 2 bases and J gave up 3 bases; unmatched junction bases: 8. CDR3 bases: TGTGCCAGCAGTTTACCCGGACTAGCGGGAATTTTCTACGAGCAGTACTTC. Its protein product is CASSLPGLAGIFYEQYF.